These T cell receptor beta chains were read from a single sample in a study of cytomegalovirus exposure and HLA in healthy donors. Some clones are missing from TCRdb's copy, which holds only in-frame ones; the method was immunoSEQ multiplex PCR. In total, the table holds under 200,000 clones. The source material was PBMCs. All receptors derive from a man aged 25 to 40 in good health and CMV-seronegative. Both conserved end residues are part of each CDR3. The D gene is left open where the match is weak.

j_gene | v_gene | d_gene | CDR3aa | CDR3nt
TRBJ2-2 | TRBV2 | TRBD2 | CASRGLAGGQNTGELFF | TGTGCCAGCAGAGGACTAGCGGGAGGACAGAACACCGGGGAGCTGTTTTTT
TRBJ1-2 | TRBV5-1 | TRBD1 | CASSLGQGWDGYTF | TGCGCCAGCAGCTTAGGACAGGGGTGGGATGGCTACACCTTC
TRBJ1-2 | TRBV7-8 | TRBD1 | CASSFGGQGYGYTF | TGTGCCAGCAGCTTTGGGGGACAGGGGTATGGCTACACCTTC
TRBJ2-5 | TRBV10-1 | TRBD1 | CASSWDRGGQETQYF | TGCGCCAGCTCTTGGGACAGGGGAGGTCAAGAGACCCAGTACTTC
TRBJ1-2 | TRBV7-6 | TRBD1 | CASSNTGTGTNGYTF | TGTGCCAGCAGCAACACCGGGACAGGGACTAATGGCTACACCTTC
TRBJ1-2 | TRBV7-2 | . | CASSFTPDSYGYTF | TGTGCCAGCAGCTTCACACCGGACAGCTATGGCTACACCTTC
TRBJ2-1 | TRBV14 | TRBD2 | CASSQPSAGGGSYNEQFF | TGTGCCAGCAGCCAGCCCTCAGCGGGAGGGGGGTCCTACAATGAGCAGTTCTTC
TRBJ2-7 | TRBV6-1 | . | CASTGTPHPSYEQYF | TGTGCCAGCACTGGGACACCTCATCCCTCCTACGAGCAGTACTTC
TRBJ2-3 | TRBV5-4 | . | CASSLIGARDTQYF | TGTGCCAGCAGCTTGATAGGGGCTCGAGATACGCAGTATTTT
TRBJ2-1 | TRBV27 | TRBD1 | CASSLWGTGVSSSYNEQFF | TGTGCCAGCAGTTTATGGGGGACAGGGGTTAGTAGCTCCTACAATGAGCAGTTCTTC
TRBJ2-7 | TRBV7-9 | . | CASSSRGQGNNEQYF | TGTGCCAGCAGCTCGAGAGGGCAGGGGAACAACGAGCAGTACTTC
TRBJ2-7 | TRBV27 | . | CASGASYEQYF | TGTGCCAGCGGGGCTTCCTACGAGCAGTACTTC
TRBJ2-7 | TRBV21-1 | . | CASSQAGQGFDEQYF | TGTGCCAGCAGCCAAGCCGGACAGGGTTTCGACGAGCAGTACTTC
TRBJ2-5 | TRBV6-5 | . | CASSPSGEETQYF | TGTGCCAGCAGTCCCTCGGGGGAAGAGACCCAGTACTTC
TRBJ2-1 | TRBV10-1 | . | CASNNGFVENEQFF | TGCGCCAGCAACAACGGGTTCGTTGAAAATGAGCAGTTCTTC
TRBJ2-2 | TRBV15 | . | CATSRVSGPNTGELFF | TGTGCCACCAGCAGAGTGTCAGGTCCCAACACCGGGGAGCTGTTTTTT
TRBJ2-1 | TRBV19 | TRBD2 | CASSTGTSGGHNEQFF | TGTGCCAGTAGTACCGGGACTAGCGGAGGGCACAATGAGCAGTTCTTC
TRBJ2-2 | TRBV4-3 | TRBD1 | CASSQDVTGDVHTGELFF | TGCGCCAGCAGCCAAGATGTGACAGGGGACGTGCACACCGGGGAGCTGTTTTTT
TRBJ1-1 | TRBV5-6 | TRBD1 | CASSEWTGVDTEAFF | TGTGCCAGCAGCGAGTGGACAGGGGTAGACACTGAAGCTTTCTTT
TRBJ2-1 | TRBV9 | TRBD2 | CASSVLGLGNEQFF | TGTGCCAGCAGCGTACTGGGACTAGGCAATGAGCAGTTCTTC
TRBJ1-2 | TRBV5-1 | . | CASSLGGAARGYTF | TGCGCCAGCAGCTTGGGCGGCGCGGCCCGGGGCTACACCTTC
TRBJ2-7 | TRBV7-2 | TRBD1 | CASRAATGGPAYEQYF | TGTGCCAGCAGAGCAGCCACAGGGGGCCCGGCCTACGAGCAGTACTTC
TRBJ1-1 | TRBV2 | . | CASNREAFF | TGTGCCAGCAACAGGGAAGCTTTCTTT
TRBJ1-4 | TRBV9 | . | CASSYRDTNEKLFF | TGTGCCAGCAGCTACAGGGATACTAATGAAAAACTGTTTTTT
TRBJ2-2 | TRBV2 | . | CASTEGGGYTGELFF | TGTGCCAGCACTGAGGGGGGGGGATACACCGGGGAGCTGTTTTTT
TRBJ2-7 | TRBV19 | TRBD1 | CASSTTGYYEQYF | TGTGCCAGTAGTACGACAGGGTATTACGAGCAGTACTTC
TRBJ1-2 | TRBV9 | . | CASSVDGGSSYGYTF | TGTGCCAGCAGCGTAGATGGGGGCTCCAGCTATGGCTACACCTTC
TRBJ2-2 | TRBV9 | TRBD2 | CASSEGTSGGANTGELFF | TGTGCCAGCAGCGAGGGGACTAGCGGGGGAGCGAACACCGGGGAGCTGTTTTTT
TRBJ1-3 | TRBV7-9 | . | CASSWGDRSGNTIYF | TGTGCCAGCAGCTGGGGGGACCGCTCTGGAAACACCATATATTTT
TRBJ2-7 | TRBV7-9 | TRBD1 | CASSGRDSGYEQYF | TGTGCCAGCAGCGGCCGGGACAGTGGGTACGAGCAGTACTTC
TRBJ2-7 | TRBV7-2 | TRBD2 | CASSYPGLAYEQYF | TGTGCCAGCAGCTACCCCGGACTAGCTTACGAGCAGTACTTC
TRBJ2-6 | TRBV28 | . | CASSRQSSGANVLTF | TGTGCCAGCAGTAGACAGAGCTCTGGGGCCAACGTCCTGACTTTC
TRBJ2-7 | TRBV19 | . | CASSIDRDLSYEQYF | TGTGCCAGTAGTATAGATCGGGACTTATCCTACGAGCAGTACTTC
TRBJ2-4 | TRBV4-1 | . | CASSQGGLNIQYF | TGCGCCAGCAGCCAAGGGGGGCTAAACATTCAGTACTTC
TRBJ2-3 | TRBV4-2 | TRBD2 | CASSQETSGSDTQYF | TGTGCCAGCAGCCAAGAGACTAGCGGGAGTGATACGCAGTATTTT
TRBJ2-1 | TRBV5-1 | . | CASSSGLAPGNEQFF | TGCGCCAGCAGCTCCGGGCTAGCGCCGGGCAATGAGCAGTTCTTC
TRBJ2-5 | TRBV5-4 | TRBD1 | CASTATGVVTQYF | TGTGCCAGCACTGCAACAGGGGTTGTGACCCAGTACTTC
TRBJ1-3 | TRBV18 | . | CASSPGQPGNTIYF | TGTGCCAGCTCACCTGGACAGCCTGGAAACACCATATATTTT
TRBJ1-1 | TRBV19 | . | CASSMREVGTEAFF | TGTGCCAGTAGTATGCGCGAGGTCGGCACTGAAGCTTTCTTT
TRBJ2-7 | TRBV6-5 | TRBD2 | CASSYSITSGVYEQYF | TGTGCCAGCAGTTACTCTATCACTAGCGGGGTCTACGAGCAGTACTTC
TRBJ1-5 | TRBV6-5 | . | CASSYSGGDHQPQHF | TGTGCCAGCAGTTACTCGGGAGGGGATCATCAGCCCCAGCATTTT
TRBJ1-6 | TRBV30 | TRBD1 | CAWSEGQGYNSPLHF | TGTGCCTGGAGTGAGGGACAGGGATATAATTCACCCCTCCACTTT
TRBJ2-7 | TRBV5-1 | . | CASSLGAYEQYF | TGCGCCAGCAGCTTGGGAGCATACGAGCAGTACTTC
TRBJ1-4 | TRBV19 | TRBD1 | CASSPTTGTNEKLFF | TGTGCCAGTAGCCCGACGACAGGGACTAATGAAAAACTGTTTTTT
TRBJ1-2 | TRBV5-1 | TRBD1 | CASSRGQDVDGYTF | TGCGCCAGCAGCAGGGGACAGGACGTCGATGGCTACACCTTC
TRBJ2-3 | TRBV5-1 | TRBD2 | CASRGTSGSGPDTQYF | TGCGCCAGCAGGGGGACTAGCGGGAGCGGGCCAGATACGCAGTATTTT
TRBJ2-7 | TRBV7-2 | . | CASSAGGSLGF | TGTGCCAGCAGCGCCGGGGGATCACTTGGCTTC
TRBJ2-1 | TRBV30 | . | CAWSTRLGTQGSGSYNEQFF | TGTGCCTGGAGTACCCGACTCGGGACTCAAGGTAGCGGCTCCTACAATGAGCAGTTCTTC
TRBJ2-1 | TRBV7-9 | TRBD2 | CASSLGTSGGDEQFF | TGTGCCAGCAGCTTAGGGACTAGCGGGGGAGATGAGCAGTTCTTC
TRBJ1-2 | TRBV30 | . | CAWAAAYGYTF | TGTGCCTGGGCGGCCGCCTATGGCTACACCTTC
TRBJ1-4 | TRBV28 | . | CASSLGGEKLFF | TGTGCCAGCAGCCTCGGGGGTGAAAAACTGTTTTTT
TRBJ1-2 | TRBV5-1 | . | CASSLDPGSNYGYTF | TGCGCCAGCAGCTTGGATCCGGGATCTAACTATGGCTACACCTTC
TRBJ1-2 | TRBV28 | TRBD1 | CASMGQTANYGYTF | TGTGCCAGCATGGGACAGACGGCTAACTATGGCTACACCTTC
TRBJ2-7 | TRBV7-2 | TRBD2 | CASSQLAGEGEQYF | TGTGCCAGCAGCCAACTAGCGGGGGAGGGAGAGCAGTACTTC
TRBJ2-7 | TRBV5-1 | TRBD1 | CASSPGQGGNEQYF | TGCGCCAGCAGCCCCGGACAGGGTGGCAACGAGCAGTACTTC
TRBJ1-1 | TRBV4-1 | . | CASSQKAVQGKTEAFF | TGCGCCAGCAGCCAAAAGGCGGTACAGGGAAAGACTGAAGCTTTCTTT
TRBJ2-7 | TRBV13 | . | CASSLGRYEQYF | TGTGCCAGCAGCTTAGGCCGGTACGAGCAGTACTTC
TRBJ1-1 | TRBV2 | TRBD1 | CASSFRRGDRGRLAEAFF | TGTGCCAGCAGCTTCCGGAGGGGGGACAGGGGGCGGCTGGCTGAAGCTTTCTTT
TRBJ1-1 | TRBV7-2 | TRBD1 | CASIRTGAFNTEAFF | TGTGCCAGCATCCGGACAGGGGCCTTCAACACTGAAGCTTTCTTT